Reported below is one TCR beta chain. In the original analysis: The assay estimated nucleated cells by amplifying reference gene primers. Method: immunoSEQ multiplex PCR; TCRdb's copy keeps in-frame clones and lacks some. V and J calls and clone size are as listed in that table; D and trimming were resolved from the DNA. The table has hundreds of thousands of clones, more than 85% seen once. This sample stems from a study of blood T cell repertoires in COVID-19. Turning to the study itself: The United States, Italy and Spain were the sources of the acute and convalescent COVID-19 samples. In each case, the material was cDNA or gDNA derived from T cells, B-cell-depleted T cells, or PBMCs.

Source material: peripheral blood. The clonotype comes from a man aged 35 to 55 with acute or convalescent COVID-19.

The CDR3 DNA reads TGTGCCAGCAGTCAACAGGTTCAAACTGAAGCTTTCTTT. It encodes CASSQQVQTEAFF. J is TRBJ1-1 and V is TRBV6-1; perhaps TRBD1 as D (5 bases). The length of the CDR3 is 13 residues. V was clipped by 5 bases and J by 5 bases, with 12 bases between them. Germline V gives CDR1 MNHNS, CDR2 SASEGT.